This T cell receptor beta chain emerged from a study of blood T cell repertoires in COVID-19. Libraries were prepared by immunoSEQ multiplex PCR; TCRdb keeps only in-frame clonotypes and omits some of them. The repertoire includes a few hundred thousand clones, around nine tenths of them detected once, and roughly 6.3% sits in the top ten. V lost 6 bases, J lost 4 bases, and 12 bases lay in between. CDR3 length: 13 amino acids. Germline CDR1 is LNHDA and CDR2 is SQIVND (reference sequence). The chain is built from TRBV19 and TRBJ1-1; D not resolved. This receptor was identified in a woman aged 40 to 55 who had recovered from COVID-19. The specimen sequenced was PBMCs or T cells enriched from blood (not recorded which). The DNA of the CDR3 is TGTGCCAGTAGCAAAAACGAGGGCACTGAAGCTTTCTTT. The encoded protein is CASSKNEGTEAFF.